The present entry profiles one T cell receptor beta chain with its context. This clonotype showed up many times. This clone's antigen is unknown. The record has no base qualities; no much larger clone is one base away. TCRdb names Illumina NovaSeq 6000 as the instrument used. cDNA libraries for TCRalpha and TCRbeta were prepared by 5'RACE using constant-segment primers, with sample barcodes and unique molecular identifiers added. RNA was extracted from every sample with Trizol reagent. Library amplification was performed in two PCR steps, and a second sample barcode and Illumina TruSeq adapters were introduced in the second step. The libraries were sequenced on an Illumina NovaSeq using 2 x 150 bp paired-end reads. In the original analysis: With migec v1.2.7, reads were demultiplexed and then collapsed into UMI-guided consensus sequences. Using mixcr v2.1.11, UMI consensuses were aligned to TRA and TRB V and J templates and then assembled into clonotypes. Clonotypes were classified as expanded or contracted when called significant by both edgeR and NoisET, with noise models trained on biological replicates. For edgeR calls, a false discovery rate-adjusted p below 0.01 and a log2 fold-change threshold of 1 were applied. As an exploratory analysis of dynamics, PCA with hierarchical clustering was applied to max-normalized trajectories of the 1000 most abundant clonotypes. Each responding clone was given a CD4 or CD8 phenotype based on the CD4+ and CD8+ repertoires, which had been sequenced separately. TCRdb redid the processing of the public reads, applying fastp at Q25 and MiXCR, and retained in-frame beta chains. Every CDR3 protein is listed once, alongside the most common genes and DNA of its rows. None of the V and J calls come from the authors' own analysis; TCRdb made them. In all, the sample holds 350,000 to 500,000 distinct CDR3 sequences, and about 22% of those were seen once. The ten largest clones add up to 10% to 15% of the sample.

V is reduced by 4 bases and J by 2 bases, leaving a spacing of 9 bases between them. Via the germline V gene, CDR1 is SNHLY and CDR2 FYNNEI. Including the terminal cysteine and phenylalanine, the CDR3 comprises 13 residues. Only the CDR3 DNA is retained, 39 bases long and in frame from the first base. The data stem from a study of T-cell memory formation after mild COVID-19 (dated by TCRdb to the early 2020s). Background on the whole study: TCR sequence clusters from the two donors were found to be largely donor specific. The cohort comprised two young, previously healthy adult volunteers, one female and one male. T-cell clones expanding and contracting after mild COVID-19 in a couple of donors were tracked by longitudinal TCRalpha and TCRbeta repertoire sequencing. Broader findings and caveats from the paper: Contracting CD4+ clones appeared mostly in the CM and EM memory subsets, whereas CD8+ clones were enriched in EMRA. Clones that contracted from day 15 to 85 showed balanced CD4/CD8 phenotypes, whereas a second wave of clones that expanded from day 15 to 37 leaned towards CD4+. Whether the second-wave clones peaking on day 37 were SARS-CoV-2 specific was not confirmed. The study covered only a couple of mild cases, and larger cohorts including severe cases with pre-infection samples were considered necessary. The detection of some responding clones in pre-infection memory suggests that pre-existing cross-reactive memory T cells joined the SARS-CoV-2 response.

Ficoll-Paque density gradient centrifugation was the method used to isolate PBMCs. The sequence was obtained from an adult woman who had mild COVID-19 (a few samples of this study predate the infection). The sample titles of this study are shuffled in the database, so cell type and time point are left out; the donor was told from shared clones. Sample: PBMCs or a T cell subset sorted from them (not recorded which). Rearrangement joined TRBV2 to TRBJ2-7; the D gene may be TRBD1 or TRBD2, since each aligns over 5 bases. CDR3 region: CASSVGTTYEQYF. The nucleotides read TGTGCCAGCAGTGTGGGGACCACCTACGAGCAGTACTTC.